This T cell receptor (beta chain) derives from a study of blood T cells in healthy people across ages. Notes on the study in general: Across samples, TCR beta diversity tracked strongly with naive T cell percentage. The study regarded diversity estimates from one million T cells as underestimates.

Deletions cut 2 bases from V and 9 bases from J, with 11 bases between. The CDR3 is made up of 14 amino acids. Germline CDR1 reads MGHDK; CDR2 reads SYGVNS. Isolating PBMCs gave at least 6 million of these cells per sample. This clonotype turned up a few times. Its specificity is unknown. A second PCR of 7 to 11 cycles used a sample-barcoded 5' primer and a J-beta primer mix. Tags on each cDNA molecule came from a template-switch adaptor with 12 random nucleotides. From the 5' RACE reads, TCRdb called clonotypes with MiXCR, one entry per CDR3 protein. The sample has about 670,000 distinct CDR3 sequences; 35% to 50% are singletons.

J is TRBJ1-6 and V is TRBV25-1; D unclear. Sequencing was carried out using blood. The clonotype originates from a man at least 80 years old in good health. CDR3 residues: CASSEHHAGSPLHF. The CDR3 coding sequence is TGTGCCAGCAGTGAACACCACGCGGGTTCACCCCTCCACTTT.